One sample yielded the 18 T cell receptor beta chains listed below, sequenced in a study of graft-versus-host responses after intestinal transplantation (TCRdb year 2021). The method was the immunoSEQ multiplex PCR assay. TCRdb obtained this table from immuneACCESS and retained in-frame rearrangements with V and J assigned. These tables miss some clones; where compared with another copy, unresolved V genes account for less than half of the shortfall, and the remainder is unexplained. The sample profile shows about 120,000 clones; 90% to 95% of them were found once. Together, the top ten hold 0.2% to 0.25% of the sample. Read against the paper, the sample's time point label means: cells obtained before transplantation from donor or recipient. Their antigens remain unidentified. The sample consisted of unstimulated CD4+ T cells sorted from spleen or lymph node cells, taken before transplant. The source of these receptors is a human donor who was the organ donor for an intestinal transplant.

The chain links TRBV29-1 to TRBJ2-3; D gene unclear. Germline values: CDR1 SQVTM, CDR2 ANQGSEA. V lost 5 bases and J lost 2, with 11 bases in between. The CDR3 is 13 residues long. CDR3 DNA: TGCAGCGTTACAGACCGAACCACAGATACGCAGTATTTT. Translation: CSVTDRTTDTQYF.

The V and J genes are TRBV7-2 and TRBJ2-3; 13 nucleotides line up with TRBD2. Germline V CDR1 and CDR2: SGHTA, FQGNSA. The CDR3 sequence is 16 residues long. V gave up 1 base and J gave up 4 bases; unmatched junction bases: 2. CDR3 residues: CASSLGGLAGADTQYF. CDR3 DNA: TGTGCCAGCAGCTTAGGCGGACTAGCGGGAGCAGATACGCAGTATTTT.

The chain links TRBV4-2 to TRBJ1-6, with 9 nucleotides matching TRBD1. This CDR3 is 19 amino acids long. V gave up 0 bases and J gave up 10 bases; unmatched junction bases: 16. Germline assignment: CDR1 LGHNA and CDR2 YNFKEQ. CDR3 in amino acids: CASSQENTRSTGGVSPLHF. DNA of the CDR3: TGTGCCAGCAGCCAAGAAAATACCCGGTCGACAGGGGGTGTATCACCCCTCCACTTT.

This clone was recorded only once. The chain joins TRBV14 to TRBJ2-1; 13 bases are a match to TRBD2. CDR1 SGHDN and CDR2 FVKESK come from the germline V gene. The CDR3 extends over 18 amino acids. J was trimmed by 0 bases and V by 6 bases; bases with no gene match: 8. CDR3 DNA sequence: TGTGCCAGCAGGGGGACTAGCGGGGCTAAAAGCTCCTACAATGAGCAGTTCTTC. It is translated as CASRGTSGAKSSYNEQFF.

This clone was seen more than once but under ten times. This chain uses TRBV5-1 with TRBJ2-5; the D gene is possibly TRBD1 (5 bases). The V and J ends lost 0 bases and 2 bases respectively, with 5 bases between them. Per the germline V gene, CDR1 is SGHRS and CDR2 is YFSETQ. This CDR3 contains 13 residues. In DNA form, the CDR3 reads TGCGCCAGCAGCTTGGGACAGCAAGAGACCCAGTACTTC. Translation gives CASSLGQQETQYF. Filled out from reference TRBV5-1 and TRBJ2-5, the complete variable domain reads KAGVTQTPRYLIKTRGQQVTLSCSPISGHRSVSWYQQTPGQGLQFLFEYFSETQRNKGNFPGRFSGRQFSNSRSEMNVSTLELGDSALYLCASSLGQQETQYFGPGTRLLVL.

This clone was detected only once. The chain uses TRBV5-1 and TRBJ1-2, with 7 bases matching TRBD1. V lost 2 bases and J lost 6; bases outside the gene matches: 4. This CDR3 has 13 residues. Germline values: CDR1 SGHRS, CDR2 YFSETQ. CDR3: CASSFGGGDGYTF. CDR3 nucleotides: TGCGCCAGCAGCTTTGGAGGGGGCGATGGCTACACCTTC.

The rearrangement links TRBV5-4 to TRBJ2-5, with 8 nucleotides matching TRBD2. CDR1 is SGHNT and CDR2 is YYREEE in the germline V gene (reference sequence). Unmatched junction bases numbered 6, after V lost 0 bases and J lost 2 bases. The CDR3 consists of 16 residues. The CDR3 loop reads CASSLVALADQETQYF. For the CDR3, the DNA is TGTGCCAGCAGCTTGGTTGCACTAGCGGATCAAGAGACCCAGTACTTC.

V gene TRBV11-2 combines with J gene TRBJ2-1; D not certain. The germline V gene has CDR1 SGHAT and CDR2 FQNNGV. The V and J ends lost 1 base and 0 bases respectively, with 4 bases between them. CDR3 length: 14 amino acids. The CDR3 loop reads CASSLGRSYNEQFF. For the CDR3, the DNA is TGTGCCAGCAGCTTAGGTCGCTCCTACAATGAGCAGTTCTTC.

This sequence joins TRBV7-6 and TRBJ1-2; tentative D call: TRBD1 (6 bases). V lost 1 base, J lost 6 bases, and 12 bases lay in between. The CDR3 has 14 residues. Germline V lookup: CDR1 SGHVS, CDR2 FNYEAQ. The DNA for the CDR3 is TGTGCCAGCAGCTTAGGTTCAGGGGAGCATGGCTACACCTTC. It translates to CASSLGSGEHGYTF.

The chain links TRBV30 to TRBJ1-4, with 9 positions matching TRBD1. Germline V lookup: CDR1 GTSNPN, CDR2 SVGIG (reference sequence). The length of the CDR3 is 15 residues. Trimming took 3 bases from V and 0 from J; bases not matched to a gene: 2. In DNA, the CDR3 is TGTGCCTGGAGGGGACAGGGTACAACTAATGAAAAACTGTTTTTT. This translates into CAWRGQGTTNEKLFF.

V is TRBV6-6 and J is TRBJ1-2; 10 nucleotides match TRBD1. The junction had 2 bases not matched to a gene; V was cut back by 6 bases and J by 7 bases. CDR3 size: 12 residues. Germline V lookup: CDR1 MNHNY, CDR2 SVGAGI (reference sequence). The CDR3 is CASSRTGGGYTF. The DNA of the CDR3 is TGTGCCAGCAGCCGGACAGGGGGTGGCTACACCTTC.

The chain employs TRBV18 and TRBJ1-1, with D tentatively TRBD1 (6 bases). V lost 6 bases and J 0 bases, leaving 14 bases between the germline ends. This CDR3 comprises 15 residues. CDR1 and CDR2 (germline): KGHSH, LQKENI. The CDR3 sequence is CASSLKTGLNTEAFF. CDR3 nucleotide sequence: TGTGCCAGCTCCCTAAAAACAGGGTTGAACACTGAAGCTTTCTTT.

The chain joins TRBV7-8 to TRBJ2-7; TRBD2 matches at 10 bases. The V gene's germline CDR1 is SGHVS and CDR2 FQNEAQ. The CDR3 covers 15 residues. V lost 0 bases to trimming and J lost 5 bases; unmatched junction nucleotides: 4. The CDR3: CASSLAQGLANEQYF. DNA for the CDR3: TGTGCCAGCAGCTTAGCCCAGGGACTAGCGAACGAGCAGTACTTC.

This rearrangement joins TRBV6-5 to TRBJ2-7; D uncertain. Trimming shortened V by 8 bases and J by 0 bases, and 11 bases separated the two germline ends. Germline V CDR1 and CDR2: MNHEY, SVGAGI. The CDR3 consists of 13 residues. The CDR3 DNA reads as TGTGCCAGCTTTGGTGGGAACTCCTACGAGCAGTACTTC. Encoded protein: CASFGGNSYEQYF.

V is TRBV5-3 and J is TRBJ1-1; D gene unclear. TRBV5-3 is known as an ORF, though its function is uncertain. Trimming removed 3 bases at V and 0 bases at J, with 18 bases between. The CDR3 extends over 17 amino acids. Here the CDR3 DNA reads TGTGCCAGAAGCTCTTTACTTATCAGGTGCATGAACACTGAAGCTTTCTTT. Its translation is CARSSLLIRCMNTEAFF.

The genes are TRBV4-2 and TRBJ2-2, with 11 positions matching TRBD2. This CDR3 spans 16 amino acids. Germline loops: CDR1 LGHNA, CDR2 YNFKEQ. V lost 0 bases to trimming and J lost 4 bases; unmatched junction nucleotides: 1. CDR3 nucleotide sequence: TGTGCCAGCAGCCAAGACGGGACTAGCGGCACCGGGGAGCTGTTTTTT. Amino acid sequence: CASSQDGTSGTGELFF.

The chain couples TRBV5-1 to TRBJ2-1; D possibly matches TRBD1 or TRBD2 (5 bases each). Germline-derived CDR1 and CDR2 are SGHRS and YFSETQ. V was pared by 4 bases and J by 12 bases, with 14 bases between. CDR3 size: 12 residues. The CDR3 here is CASSDGGVRQFF. CDR3 coding DNA: TGCGCCAGCAGCGATGGGGGAGTGAGGCAGTTCTTC.

The genes are TRBV29-1 and TRBJ2-5; D remains unclear. CDR3 length: 13 residues. Trimming stripped 7 bases from V and 4 bases from J, with 16 bases between. CDR1 is SQVTM, CDR2 ANQGSEA, per germline. Here the CDR3 reads CSGGLDNPETQYF. The CDR3 DNA sequence: TGCAGCGGGGGATTAGATAATCCAGAGACCCAGTACTTC.